This T cell receptor (beta chain) was sequenced for a study of CD8 T cells in ankylosing spondylitis. Germline loops: CDR1 SQVTM, CDR2 ANQGSEA. The CDR3 loop spans 11 amino acids. The J segment lost 5 bases and the V segment lost 4 bases, leaving 2 bases of the junction unmatched. There are many counts of this clonotype. No antigen is known for it. A quantitative 5'-RACE method, one with molecular barcodes, was used to make TCR beta libraries. MiXCR, run by TCRdb on the 5' RACE reads, gives a single entry per CDR3 protein. Of around 440,000 distinct CDR3 sequences listed, more than 15% are singletons. Study results and limitations: Disease-linked clones reportedly showed significant enrichment in matched ankylosing spondylitis synovial fluid. Peripheral blood samples showed relatively rare disease-linked clones, and these clones were CD8+. A subset of motif variants has previously been described in the synovial fluid and blood of reactive arthritis. A motif in TCR beta, a set of seven to nine highly homologous variants, appeared characteristic of ankylosing spondylitis blood.

The V and J genes are TRBV29-1 and TRBJ2-7, with TRBD1 matching over 7 bases. The sample was blood, either unsorted or a sorted T cell fraction (not recorded which). This clonotype was obtained from a male donor with ankylosing spondylitis. As DNA, the CDR3 is TGCAGCGTTGCCGACAGGGACGAGCAGTACTTC. Translated: CSVADRDEQYF.